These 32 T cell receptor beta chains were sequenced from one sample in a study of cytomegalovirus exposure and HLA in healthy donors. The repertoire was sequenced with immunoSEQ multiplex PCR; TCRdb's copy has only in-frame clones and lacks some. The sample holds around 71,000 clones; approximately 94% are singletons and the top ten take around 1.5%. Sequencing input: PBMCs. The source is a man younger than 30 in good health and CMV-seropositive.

CDR3 sequence (DNA): TGTGCCAGCAGCGAAACCGGGACAGGGGGTCGGGAGACCCAGTACTTC. Protein: CASSETGTGGRETQYF. The genes are TRBV11-2 and TRBJ2-5; 11 nucleotides agree with TRBD1. Trimming took 5 bases from V and 5 from J; bases not matched to a gene: 10. In germline, CDR1 is SGHAT, CDR2 FQNNGV. This CDR3 comprises 16 residues.

The CDR3 coding sequence is TGTGCCAGCAGTGAAGTTATCATTCAGTACTTC. This encodes CASSEVIIQYF. This chain joins TRBV6-1 and TRBJ2-4; no clear D gene. The CDR3 has 11 residues. CDR1 is MNHNS and CDR2 is SASEGT in the germline V gene. The V and J ends lost 1 base and 9 bases respectively, with 4 bases between them.

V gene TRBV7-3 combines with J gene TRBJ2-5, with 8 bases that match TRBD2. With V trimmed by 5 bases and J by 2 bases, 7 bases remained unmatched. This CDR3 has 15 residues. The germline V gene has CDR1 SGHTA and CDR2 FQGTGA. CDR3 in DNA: TGTGCCAGCAGCGCCACCGGGACTAGTCAAGAGACCCAGTACTTC. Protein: CASSATGTSQETQYF.

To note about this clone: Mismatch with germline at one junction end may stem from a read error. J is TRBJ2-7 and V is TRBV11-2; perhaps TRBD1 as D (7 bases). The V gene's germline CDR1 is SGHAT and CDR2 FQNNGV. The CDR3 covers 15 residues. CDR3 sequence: CASSLDFRGAYEQYF. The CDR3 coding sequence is TGTGCCAGCAGCCTAGATTTCAGGGGGGCTTACGAGCAGTACTTC.

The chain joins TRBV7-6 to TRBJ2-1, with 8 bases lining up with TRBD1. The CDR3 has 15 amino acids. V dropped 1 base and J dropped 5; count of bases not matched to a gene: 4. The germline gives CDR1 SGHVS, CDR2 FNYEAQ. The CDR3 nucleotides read TGTGCCAGCAGCTTAGTAGGGACAGGAGACAATGAGCAGTTCTTC. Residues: CASSLVGTGDNEQFF.

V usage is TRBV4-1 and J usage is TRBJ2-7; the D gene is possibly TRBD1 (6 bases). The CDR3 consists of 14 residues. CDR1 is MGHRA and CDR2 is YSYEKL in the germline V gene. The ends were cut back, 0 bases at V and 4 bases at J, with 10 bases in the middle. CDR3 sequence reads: CASSQDAQGYEQYF. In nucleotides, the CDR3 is TGCGCCAGCAGCCAAGACGCACAGGGTTACGAGCAGTACTTC.

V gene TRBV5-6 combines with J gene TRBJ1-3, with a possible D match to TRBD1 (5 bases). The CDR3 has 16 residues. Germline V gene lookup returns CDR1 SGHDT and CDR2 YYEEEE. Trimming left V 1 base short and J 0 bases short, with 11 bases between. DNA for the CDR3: TGTGCCAGCAGCTTGTACAGGTTGGACTCTGGAAACACCATATATTTT. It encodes CASSLYRLDSGNTIYF.

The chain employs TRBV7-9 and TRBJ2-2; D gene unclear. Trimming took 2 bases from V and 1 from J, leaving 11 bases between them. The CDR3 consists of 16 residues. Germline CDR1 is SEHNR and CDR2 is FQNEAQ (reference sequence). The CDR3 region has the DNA TGTGCCAGCAGCTTATCGAGTCAGGAGAACACCGGGGAGCTGTTTTTT. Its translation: CASSLSSQENTGELFF. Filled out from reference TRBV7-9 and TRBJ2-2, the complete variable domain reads DTGVSQNPRHKITKRGQNVTFRCDPISEHNRLYWYRQTLGQGPEFLTYFQNEAQLEKSRLLSDRFSAERPKGSFSTLEIQRTEQGDSAMYLCASSLSSQENTGELFFGEGSRLTVL.

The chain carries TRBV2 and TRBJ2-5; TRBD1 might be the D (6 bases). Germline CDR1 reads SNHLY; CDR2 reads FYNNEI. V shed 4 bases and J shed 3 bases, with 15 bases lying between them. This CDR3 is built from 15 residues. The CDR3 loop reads CASSVRRNREETQYF. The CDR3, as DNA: TGTGCCAGCAGTGTAAGAAGGAACAGGGAAGAGACCCAGTACTTC.

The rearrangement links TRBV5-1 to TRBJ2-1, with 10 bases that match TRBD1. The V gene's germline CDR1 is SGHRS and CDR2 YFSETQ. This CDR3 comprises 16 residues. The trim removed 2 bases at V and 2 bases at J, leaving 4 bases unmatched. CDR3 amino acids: CASSFGGTGAYNEQFF. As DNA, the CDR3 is TGCGCCAGCAGCTTCGGTGGGACAGGGGCCTACAATGAGCAGTTCTTC.

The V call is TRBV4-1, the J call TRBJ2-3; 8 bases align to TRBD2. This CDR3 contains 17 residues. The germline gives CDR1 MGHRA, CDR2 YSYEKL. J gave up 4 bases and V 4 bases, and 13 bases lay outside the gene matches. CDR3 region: CASSLNSGPTSADTQYF. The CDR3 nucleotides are TGCGCCAGCAGCCTAAACTCAGGTCCGACTAGCGCAGATACGCAGTATTTT.

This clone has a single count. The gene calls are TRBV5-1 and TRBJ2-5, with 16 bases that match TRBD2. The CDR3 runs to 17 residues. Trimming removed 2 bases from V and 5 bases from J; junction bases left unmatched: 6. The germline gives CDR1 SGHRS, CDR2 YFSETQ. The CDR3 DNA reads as TGCGCCAGCAGCTTAGCGGGGACTAGCGGGGGGGCCGAGACCCAGTACTTC. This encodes CASSLAGTSGGAETQYF.

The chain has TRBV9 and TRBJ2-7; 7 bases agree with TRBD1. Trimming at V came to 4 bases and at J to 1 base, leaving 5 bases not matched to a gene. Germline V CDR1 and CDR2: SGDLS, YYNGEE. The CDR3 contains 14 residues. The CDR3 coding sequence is TGTGCCAGCAGCCCCCAGGGGGAGTCCTACGAGCAGTACTTC. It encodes CASSPQGESYEQYF.

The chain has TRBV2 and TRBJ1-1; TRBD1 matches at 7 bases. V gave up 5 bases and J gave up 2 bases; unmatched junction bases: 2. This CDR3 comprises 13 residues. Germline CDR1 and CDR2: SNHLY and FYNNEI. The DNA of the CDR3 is TGTGCCAGCAGTCGGACAGGAAACACTGAAGCTTTCTTT. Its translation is CASSRTGNTEAFF. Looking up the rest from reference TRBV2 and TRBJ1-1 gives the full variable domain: EPEVTQTPSHQVTQMGQEVILRCVPISNHLYFYWYRQILGQKVEFLVSFYNNEISEKSEIFDDQFSVERPDGSNFTLKIRSTKLEDSAMYFCASSRTGNTEAFFGQGTRLTVV.

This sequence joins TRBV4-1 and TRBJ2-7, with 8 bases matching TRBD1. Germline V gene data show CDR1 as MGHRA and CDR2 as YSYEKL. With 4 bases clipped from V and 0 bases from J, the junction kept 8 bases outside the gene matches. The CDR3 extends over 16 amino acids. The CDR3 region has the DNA TGCGCCAGCAGCCGGGCCGGGACAGGAGTCTCCTACGAGCAGTACTTC. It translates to CASSRAGTGVSYEQYF.

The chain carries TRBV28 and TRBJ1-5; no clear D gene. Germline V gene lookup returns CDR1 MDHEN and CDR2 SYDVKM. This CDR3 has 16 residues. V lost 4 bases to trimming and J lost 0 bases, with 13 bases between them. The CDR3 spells CASSSESGSSNQPQHF. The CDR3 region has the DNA TGTGCCAGCAGTTCAGAATCGGGTTCTAGCAATCAGCCCCAGCATTTT.

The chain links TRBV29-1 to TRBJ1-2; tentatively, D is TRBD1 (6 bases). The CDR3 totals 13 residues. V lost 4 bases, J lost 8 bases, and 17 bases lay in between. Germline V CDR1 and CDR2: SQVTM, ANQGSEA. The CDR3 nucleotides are TGCAGCGTTGTTGGACAGCGCCACGGGGGCTACACCTTC. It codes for CSVVGQRHGGYTF.

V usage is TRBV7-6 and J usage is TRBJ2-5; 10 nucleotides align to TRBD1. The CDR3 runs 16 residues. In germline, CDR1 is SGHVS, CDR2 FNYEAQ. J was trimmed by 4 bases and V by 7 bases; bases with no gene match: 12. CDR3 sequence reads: CASNPFGTGVGETQYF. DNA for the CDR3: TGTGCCAGCAACCCGTTTGGGACAGGGGTAGGAGAGACCCAGTACTTC.

The CDR3: CASSPGQGVGGNTEAFF. Written as DNA, the CDR3 is TGCGCCAGCAGCCCGGGACAGGGGGTCGGTGGAAACACTGAAGCTTTCTTT. V gene TRBV5-1 combines with J gene TRBJ1-1; the match to TRBD1 covers 11 bases. Germline V lookup: CDR1 SGHRS, CDR2 YFSETQ. Trimming cost V 4 bases and J 2 bases; bases outside gene matches: 10. This CDR3 contains 17 residues.

CDR3 region: CASSYSRQGTGEQYF. The CDR3 DNA sequence: TGTGCCAGCAGCTACTCCCGACAGGGGACGGGGGAGCAGTACTTC. The gene calls are TRBV7-9 and TRBJ2-7; 8 nucleotides line up with TRBD1. Germline V CDR1 and CDR2: SEHNR, FQNEAQ (reference sequence). The CDR3 runs to 15 residues. Trimming took 4 bases from V and 7 from J; bases not matched to a gene: 12.

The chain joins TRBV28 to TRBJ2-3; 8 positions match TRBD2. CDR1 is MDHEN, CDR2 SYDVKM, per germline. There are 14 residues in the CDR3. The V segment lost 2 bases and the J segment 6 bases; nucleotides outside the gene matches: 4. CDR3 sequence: CASSLAGGGDTQYF. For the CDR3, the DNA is TGTGCCAGCAGTTTAGCGGGAGGCGGGGATACGCAGTATTTT.

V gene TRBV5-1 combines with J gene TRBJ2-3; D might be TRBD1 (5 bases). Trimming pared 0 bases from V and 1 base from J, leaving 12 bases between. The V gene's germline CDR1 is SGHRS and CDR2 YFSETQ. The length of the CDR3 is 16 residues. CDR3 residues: CASSLGGARGTDTQYF. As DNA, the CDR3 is TGCGCCAGCAGCTTGGGTGGGGCCCGTGGCACAGATACGCAGTATTTT.

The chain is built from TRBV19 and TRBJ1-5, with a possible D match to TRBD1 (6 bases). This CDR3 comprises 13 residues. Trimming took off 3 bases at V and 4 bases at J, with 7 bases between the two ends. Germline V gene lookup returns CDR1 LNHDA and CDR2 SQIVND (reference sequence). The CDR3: CASSMRGNQPQHF. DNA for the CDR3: TGTGCCAGTAGTATGAGGGGGAATCAGCCCCAGCATTTT.

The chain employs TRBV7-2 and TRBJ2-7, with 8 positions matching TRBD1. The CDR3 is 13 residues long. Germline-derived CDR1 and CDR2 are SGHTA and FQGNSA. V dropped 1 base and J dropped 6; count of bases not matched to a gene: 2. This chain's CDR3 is CASSLGGTGEQYF. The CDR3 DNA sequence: TGTGCCAGCAGCTTAGGGGGGACAGGCGAGCAGTACTTC. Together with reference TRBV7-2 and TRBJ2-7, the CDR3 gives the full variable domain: GAGVSQSPSNKVTEKGKDVELRCDPISGHTALYWYRQSLGQGLEFLIYFQGNSAPDKSGLPSDRFSAERTGGSVSTLTIQRTQQEDSAVYLCASSLGGTGEQYFGPGTRLTVT.

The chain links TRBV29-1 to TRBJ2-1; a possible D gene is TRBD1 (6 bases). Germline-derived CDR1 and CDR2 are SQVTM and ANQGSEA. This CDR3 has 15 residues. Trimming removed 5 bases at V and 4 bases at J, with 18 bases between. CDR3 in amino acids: CSVPPPRGSYNEQFF. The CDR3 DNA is TGCAGCGTTCCCCCGCCGAGGGGGAGTTACAATGAGCAGTTCTTC.

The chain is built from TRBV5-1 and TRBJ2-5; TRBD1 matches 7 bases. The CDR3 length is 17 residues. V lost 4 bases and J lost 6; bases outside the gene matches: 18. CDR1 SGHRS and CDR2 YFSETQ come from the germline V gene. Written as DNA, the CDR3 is TGCGCCAGCAGCCCCATAGAGGGCCCGGGACAGCCCCAGACCCAGTACTTC. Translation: CASSPIEGPGQPQTQYF.

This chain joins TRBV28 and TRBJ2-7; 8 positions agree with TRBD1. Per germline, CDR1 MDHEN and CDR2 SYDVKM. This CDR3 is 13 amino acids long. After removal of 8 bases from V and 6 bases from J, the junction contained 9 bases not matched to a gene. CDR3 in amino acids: CASGRQGSGEQYF. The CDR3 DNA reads TGTGCCAGCGGTCGACAGGGGTCGGGCGAGCAGTACTTC.

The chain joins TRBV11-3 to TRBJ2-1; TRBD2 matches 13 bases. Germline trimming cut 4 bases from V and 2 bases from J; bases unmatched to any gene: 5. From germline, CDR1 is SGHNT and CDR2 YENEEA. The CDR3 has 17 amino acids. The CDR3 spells CASSSGLAGEPYNEQFF. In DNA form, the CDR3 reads TGTGCCAGCAGCTCAGGACTAGCGGGGGAACCCTACAATGAGCAGTTCTTC.

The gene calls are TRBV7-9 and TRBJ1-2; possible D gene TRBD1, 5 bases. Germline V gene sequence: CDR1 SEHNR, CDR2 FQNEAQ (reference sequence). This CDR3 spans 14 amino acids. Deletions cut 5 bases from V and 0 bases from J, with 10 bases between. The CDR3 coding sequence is TGTGCCAGCAGCGCCAGGGTGTCTAACTATGGCTACACCTTC. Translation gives CASSARVSNYGYTF.

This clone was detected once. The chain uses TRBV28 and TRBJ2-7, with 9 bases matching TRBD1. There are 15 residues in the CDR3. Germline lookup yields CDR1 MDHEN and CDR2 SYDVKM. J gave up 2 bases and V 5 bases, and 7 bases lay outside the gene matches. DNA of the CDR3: TGTGCCAGCAGTGCTCCGGGACAGGGCGCCTACGAGCAGTACTTC. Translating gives CASSAPGQGAYEQYF.

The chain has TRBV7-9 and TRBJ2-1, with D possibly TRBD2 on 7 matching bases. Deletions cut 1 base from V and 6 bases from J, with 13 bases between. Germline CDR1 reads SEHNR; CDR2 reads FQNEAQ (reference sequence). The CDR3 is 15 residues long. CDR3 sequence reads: CASSLGGGLINEQFF. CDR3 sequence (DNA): TGTGCCAGCAGCTTAGGGGGGGGCCTTATCAATGAGCAGTTCTTC.

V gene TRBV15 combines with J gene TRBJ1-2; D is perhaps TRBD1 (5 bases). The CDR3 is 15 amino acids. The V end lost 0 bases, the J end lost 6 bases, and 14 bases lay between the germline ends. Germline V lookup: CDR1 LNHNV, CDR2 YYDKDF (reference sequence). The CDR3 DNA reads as TGTGCCACCAGCAGAGATCTGGTGCCAGGGAATGGCTACACCTTC. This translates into CATSRDLVPGNGYTF. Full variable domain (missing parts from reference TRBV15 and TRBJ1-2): DAMVIQNPRYQVTQFGKPVTLSCSQTLNHNVMYWYQQKSSQAPKLLFHYYDKDFNNEADTPDNFQSRRPNTSFCFLDIRSPGLGDTAMYLCATSRDLVPGNGYTFGSGTRLTVV.